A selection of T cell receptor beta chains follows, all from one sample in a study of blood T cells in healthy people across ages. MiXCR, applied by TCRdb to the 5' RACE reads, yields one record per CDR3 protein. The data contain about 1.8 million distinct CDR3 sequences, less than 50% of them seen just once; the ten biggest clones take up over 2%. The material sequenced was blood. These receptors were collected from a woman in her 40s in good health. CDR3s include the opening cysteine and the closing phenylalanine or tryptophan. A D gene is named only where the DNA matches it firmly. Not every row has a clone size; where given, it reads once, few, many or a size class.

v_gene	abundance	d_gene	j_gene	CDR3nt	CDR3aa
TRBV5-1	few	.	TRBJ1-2	TGCGCCAGCAGCTTCCAAGGGGCGGATCGGAGCGGCTACACCTTC	CASSFQGADRSGYTF
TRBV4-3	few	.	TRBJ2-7	TGCGCCAGCAGCCAAGAAGCGTTGACCCAATCCTACGAGCAGTACTTC	CASSQEALTQSYEQYF
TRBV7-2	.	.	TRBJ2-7	TGTGCCAGCAGCTTTCCAGGGGAATCCTACGAGCAGTACTTC	CASSFPGESYEQYF
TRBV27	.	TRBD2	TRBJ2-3	TGTGCCAGCAGTTCCCTAGCGGGGGGCCACACAGATACGCAGTATTTT	CASSSLAGGHTDTQYF
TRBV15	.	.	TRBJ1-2	TGTGCCACCAGCAGGGATGGGACCGCTGGATCCTACACCTTC	CATSRDGTAGSYTF
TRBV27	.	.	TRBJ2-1	TGTGCCAGCAGTTTATGGAGCGAGCACAATGAGCAGTTCTTC	CASSLWSEHNEQFF
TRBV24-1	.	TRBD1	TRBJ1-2	TGTGCCACCAGTGGGGCAGGGGGCGCCGGCTATGGCTACACCTTC	CATSGAGGAGYGYTF
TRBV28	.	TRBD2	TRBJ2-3	TGTGCCAACGCGAAGCGGGGGGGCACAGATACGCAGTATTTT	CANAKRGGTDTQYF
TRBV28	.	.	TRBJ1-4	TGTGCCAGCAGTCCCGACCGCCGACAGAATGAACAACTGTTTTTT	CASSPDRRQNEQLFF
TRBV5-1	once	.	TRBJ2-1	TGCGCCGGCAGCCCAGGGGGGCCCTCCTACAATGAGCAGTTCTTC	CAGSPGGPSYNEQFF
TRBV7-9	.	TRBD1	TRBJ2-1	TGTGCCAGCAACTCCCAAACAGGGGCCCTTCCCTACAATGAGCAGTTCTTC	CASNSQTGALPYNEQFF
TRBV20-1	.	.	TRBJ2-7	TGCAGTGCTAGAATTCGTCGGGACTTCATCTCCTACGAGCAGTACTTC	CSARIRRDFISYEQYF
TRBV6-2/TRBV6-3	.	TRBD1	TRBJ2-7	TGTGCCAGCAGAGCGACAGGGCGACCACTCTACGAGCAGTACTTC	CASRATGRPLYEQYF
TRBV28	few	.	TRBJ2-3	TGTGCCAGCAGTTTAGGACCTATTCCAAGCACAGATACGCAGTATTTT	CASSLGPIPSTDTQYF